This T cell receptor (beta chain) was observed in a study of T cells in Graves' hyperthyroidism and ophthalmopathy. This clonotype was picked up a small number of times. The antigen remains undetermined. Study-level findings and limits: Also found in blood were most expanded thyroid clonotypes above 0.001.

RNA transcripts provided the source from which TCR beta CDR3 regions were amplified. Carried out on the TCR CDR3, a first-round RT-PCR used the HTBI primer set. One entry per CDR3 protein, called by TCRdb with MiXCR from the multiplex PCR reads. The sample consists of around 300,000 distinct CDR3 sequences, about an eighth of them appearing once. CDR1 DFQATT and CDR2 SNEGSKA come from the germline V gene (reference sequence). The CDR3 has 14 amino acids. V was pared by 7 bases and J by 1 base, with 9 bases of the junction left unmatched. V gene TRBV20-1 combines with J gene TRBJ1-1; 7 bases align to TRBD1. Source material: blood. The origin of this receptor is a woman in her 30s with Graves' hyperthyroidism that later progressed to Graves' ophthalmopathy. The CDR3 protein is CSGMTGPGNTEAFF. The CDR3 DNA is TGCAGTGGAATGACAGGGCCGGGGAACACTGAAGCTTTCTTT.